The 18 T cell receptor beta chains below all came from one sample that was sequenced in a study of shared clonotypes between healthy human individuals. TCRdb's table, derived via immunoSEQ multiplex PCR, lists solely in-frame clones and lacks some. Of more than 2 million clones listed, roughly 94% are singletons. Specimen: naive CD4+ T cells sorted from blood. The subset here: CD45RA+ positively selected. These receptors all come from a man between 18 and 29 years old in good health.

V gene TRBV10-1 combines with J gene TRBJ2-1; D tentatively reads TRBD1 or TRBD2 (5 bases each). Germline assignment: CDR1 WNHNN and CDR2 SYGVQD (reference sequence). CDR3 length: 16 residues. V was pared by 5 bases and J by 2 bases, with 16 bases between. CDR3 DNA: TGCGCCAGCAGTTCGGTGGGGGTCCTCCCCTACAATGAGCAGTTCTTC. Its translation: CASSSVGVLPYNEQFF.

The chain recombines TRBV6-6 with TRBJ2-3; 8 bases map to TRBD1. Trimming at V came to 8 bases and at J to 3 bases, leaving 7 bases not matched to a gene. The germline V gene has CDR1 MNHNY and CDR2 SVGAGI (reference sequence). There are 14 residues in the CDR3. CDR3 DNA: TGTGCCAGCTGCGCGGACAGGGATACAGATACGCAGTATTTT. The encoded protein is CASCADRDTDTQYF.

V gene TRBV10-3 combines with J gene TRBJ1-1; the D is unclear. V lost 10 bases to trimming and J lost 5 bases, with 14 bases between them. The germline V gene encodes CDR1 ENHRY and CDR2 SYGVKD. The CDR3 loop spans 12 amino acids. Here the CDR3 reads CANGEGVTEAFF. The CDR3, as DNA: TGTGCCAACGGGGAGGGAGTGACTGAAGCTTTCTTT.

Here the CDR3 DNA reads TGCGCCAGCAGCTTGGCCGGATCTAGCCCCACAGAGCAGTACTTC. Amino acids: CASSLAGSSPTEQYF. The chain couples TRBV5-1 to TRBJ2-7; perhaps TRBD2 as D (5 bases). The V and J ends lost 0 bases and 7 bases respectively, with 17 bases between them. Germline V lookup: CDR1 SGHRS, CDR2 YFSETQ. The CDR3 contains 15 residues. Together with reference TRBV5-1 and TRBJ2-7, the CDR3 gives the full variable domain: KAGVTQTPRYLIKTRGQQVTLSCSPISGHRSVSWYQQTPGQGLQFLFEYFSETQRNKGNFPGRFSGRQFSNSRSEMNVSTLELGDSALYLCASSLAGSSPTEQYFGPGTRLTVT.

This clone was counted between two and nine times. The gene calls are TRBV6-5 and TRBJ1-2; D remains ambiguous. V shed 10 bases and J shed 4 bases, with 13 bases lying between them. This CDR3 is 12 amino acids long. The V gene's germline CDR1 is MNHEY and CDR2 SVGAGI. The CDR3 nucleotides are TGTGCCACTCGGAGGGCAACCTATGGCTACACCTTC. It encodes CATRRATYGYTF.

In this sample, this clone turned up a few times. The chain carries TRBV5-1 and TRBJ2-1; D is ambiguous. This CDR3 spans 14 amino acids. The germline V gene has CDR1 SGHRS and CDR2 YFSETQ. The V end lost 1 base, the J end lost 8 bases, and 13 bases lay between the germline ends. In nucleotides, the CDR3 is TGCGCCAGCAGCTTGACTGGGGTGGTGGATGAGCAGTTCTTC. It translates to CASSLTGVVDEQFF.

This rearrangement joins TRBV6-1 to TRBJ2-6; the D is unclear. The V end lost 2 bases, the J end lost 0 bases, and 20 bases lay between the germline ends. Germline assignment: CDR1 MNHNS and CDR2 SASEGT. The CDR3 length is 20 residues. The CDR3 here is CASSEHRPSVLVSGANVLTF. The DNA for the CDR3 is TGTGCCAGCAGTGAACACAGACCCAGTGTTTTGGTCTCTGGGGCCAACGTCCTGACTTTC.

This chain joins TRBV19 and TRBJ1-4, with a tentative D call TRBD1 (5 bases). The CDR3 sequence is 14 residues long. V was clipped by 3 bases and J by 8 bases, with 13 bases between them. Germline CDR1 and CDR2: LNHDA and SQIVND (reference sequence). For the CDR3, the DNA is TGTGCCAGTAGTATGCAGGGCATTTTGGAAAAACTGTTTTTT. It codes for CASSMQGILEKLFF.

As to this clone: One end of the junction does not line up with germline, which may come from a read error. This chain connects TRBV7-7 to TRBJ1-3; D is uncertain. The CDR3 length is 13 residues. CDR1 SSHAT and CDR2 FNYEAQ come from the germline V gene (reference sequence). The CDR3 loop is CASSQSSGNTIYF. The CDR3 DNA follows: TGTGCTAGCAGCCAGAGCTCTGGAAACACCATATATTTT.

This clone was seen a single time. The gene calls are TRBV5-1 and TRBJ2-7, with D unclear. The CDR3 has 14 residues. The ends were cut back, 1 base at V and 2 bases at J, with 10 bases in the middle. The germline V gene has CDR1 SGHRS and CDR2 YFSETQ. The DNA for the CDR3 is TGCGCCAGCAGCTTGACAGCTGGGACCTACGAGCAGTACTTC. This codes for CASSLTAGTYEQYF.

This chain uses TRBV6-5 with TRBJ2-5; maybe TRBD1 (6 bases). The germline CDR1 and CDR2 sequences are MNHEY and SVGAGI. CDR3 length equals 15 residues. V lost 0 bases to trimming and J lost 1 base, with 9 bases between them. For the CDR3, the DNA is TGTGCCAGCAGTTACTCCTGGACAGCCCAAGAGACCCAGTACTTC. Translated, it gives CASSYSWTAQETQYF.

V and J are TRBV30 and TRBJ1-4; 7 positions agree with TRBD1. The CDR3 totals 14 residues. Germline V gene sequence: CDR1 GTSNPN, CDR2 SVGIG (reference sequence). J gave up 3 bases and V 4 bases, and 5 bases lay outside the gene matches. DNA for the CDR3: TGTGCCTGGAAAGGGGGCTTGGCTAATGAAAAACTGTTTTTT. This encodes CAWKGGLANEKLFF.

V usage is TRBV5-6 and J usage is TRBJ1-2, with D unclear. Germline V gene data show CDR1 as SGHDT and CDR2 as YYEEEE. V lost 0 bases to trimming and J lost 5 bases, with 8 bases between them. There are 13 residues in the CDR3. Here the CDR3 DNA reads TGTGCCAGCAGCTTGGAGGCCTGGTATGGCTACACCTTC. Translated, it gives CASSLEAWYGYTF. Looking up the rest from reference TRBV5-6 and TRBJ1-2 gives the full variable domain: DAGVTQSPTHLIKTRGQQVTLRCSPKSGHDTVSWYQQALGQGPQFIFQYYEEEERQRGNFPDRFSGHQFPNYSSELNVNALLLGDSALYLCASSLEAWYGYTFGSGTRLTVV.

The chain links TRBV11-2 to TRBJ1-1; no clear D. Germline CDR1 and CDR2: SGHAT and FQNNGV. V was pared by 7 bases and J by 4 bases, with 7 bases between. The CDR3 is made up of 11 amino acids. The CDR3 region is CASTPSTEAFF. The CDR3 nucleotides are TGTGCCAGCACCCCCAGCACTGAAGCTTTCTTT.

The V call is TRBV18, the J call TRBJ1-2; D is undetermined. Between the trimmed V and J ends, which lost 3 bases and 3 bases, there was a span of 17 bases. This CDR3 has 16 residues. CDR1 KGHSH and CDR2 LQKENI come from the germline V gene. Here the CDR3 reads CASSPTAWPLDYGYTF. The CDR3 DNA is TGTGCCAGCTCACCCACCGCATGGCCTTTGGACTATGGCTACACCTTC.

The V gene is TRBV6-1, the J gene TRBJ1-3; tentative D call: TRBD1 (5 bases). Trimming cost V 7 bases and J 3 bases, with 13 bases left between them. CDR1 and CDR2 from the germline V gene are MNHNS and SASEGT. This CDR3 is built from 14 residues. The CDR3 DNA sequence: TGTGCCAGCACTCCGACAGAAGATGGAAACACCATATATTTT. Translated: CASTPTEDGNTIYF.

The V gene is TRBV6-5, the J gene TRBJ2-3; 7 bases align to TRBD1. Germline lookup yields CDR1 MNHEY and CDR2 SVGAGI. The CDR3 contains 13 residues. Trimming at V came to 6 bases and at J to 9 bases, leaving 9 bases not matched to a gene. CDR3: CASSKTGAETQYF. CDR3 DNA sequence: TGTGCCAGCAGCAAAACAGGGGCGGAAACGCAGTATTTT.

The chain links TRBV10-3 to TRBJ2-3, with 9 nucleotides matching TRBD2. From germline, CDR1 is ENHRY and CDR2 SYGVKD. The J segment lost 3 bases and the V segment lost 6 bases, leaving 13 bases of the junction unmatched. CDR3 length equals 17 residues. The CDR3 DNA reads TGTGCCATCAGCCCTGCAGGAGCGGGGGGAGGTACAGATACGCAGTATTTT. Encoded protein: CAISPAGAGGGTDTQYF.